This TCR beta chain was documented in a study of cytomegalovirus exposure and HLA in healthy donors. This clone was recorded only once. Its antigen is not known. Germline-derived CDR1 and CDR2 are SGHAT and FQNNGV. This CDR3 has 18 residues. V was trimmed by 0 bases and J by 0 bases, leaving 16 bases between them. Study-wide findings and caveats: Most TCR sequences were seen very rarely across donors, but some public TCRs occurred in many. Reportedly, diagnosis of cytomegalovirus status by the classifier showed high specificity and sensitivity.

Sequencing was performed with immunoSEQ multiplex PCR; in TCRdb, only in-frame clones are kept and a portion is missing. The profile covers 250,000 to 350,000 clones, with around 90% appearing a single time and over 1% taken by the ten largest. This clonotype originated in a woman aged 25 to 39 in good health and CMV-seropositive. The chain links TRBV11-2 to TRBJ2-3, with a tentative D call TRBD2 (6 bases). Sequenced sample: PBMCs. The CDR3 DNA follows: TGTGCCAGCAGCTTAGATTACGGGGCTAGCGTTAGCACAGATACGCAGTATTTT. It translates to CASSLDYGASVSTDTQYF.